The clone carrying this T cell receptor (beta chain) was picked up a small number of times. The sample originates from a study of blood T cell repertoires in COVID-19. Whole-study context: In each case, the material was cDNA or gDNA derived from T cells, B-cell-depleted T cells, or PBMCs.

Generated by immunoSEQ multiplex PCR, the TCRdb table keeps only in-frame clones and is missing some. The sample yields 200,000 to 250,000 clones, just under 85% seen once. The CDR3 is made up of 14 amino acids. The V segment lost 4 bases and the J segment 0 bases; nucleotides outside the gene matches: 4. Germline lookup yields CDR1 SGHRS and CDR2 YFSETQ. The sequenced material came from peripheral blood. The clonotype originates from an elderly man with acute or convalescent COVID-19. The genes are TRBV5-1 and TRBJ2-7, with 7 nucleotides matching TRBD1. CDR3 nucleotides: TGCGCCAGCAGCGCGACAGGGTTCTCCTACGAGCAGTACTTC. Translated, it gives CASSATGFSYEQYF. The full variable domain, in which reference TRBV5-1 and TRBJ2-7 provide the parts outside the CDR3, is KAGVTQTPRYLIKTRGQQVTLSCSPISGHRSVSWYQQTPGQGLQFLFEYFSETQRNKGNFPGRFSGRQFSNSRSEMNVSTLELGDSALYLCASSATGFSYEQYFGPGTRLTVT.